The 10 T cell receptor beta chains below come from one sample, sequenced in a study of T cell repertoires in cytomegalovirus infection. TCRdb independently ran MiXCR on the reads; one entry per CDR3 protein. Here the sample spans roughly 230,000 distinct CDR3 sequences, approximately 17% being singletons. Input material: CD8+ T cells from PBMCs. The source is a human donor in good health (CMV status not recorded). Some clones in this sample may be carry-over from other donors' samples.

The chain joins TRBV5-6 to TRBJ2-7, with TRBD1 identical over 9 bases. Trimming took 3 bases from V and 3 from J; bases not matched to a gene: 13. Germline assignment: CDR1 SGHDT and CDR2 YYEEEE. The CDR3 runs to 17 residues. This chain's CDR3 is CASSSPATGGDYYEQYF. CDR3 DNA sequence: TGTGCCAGCAGCTCGCCTGCCACAGGGGGCGATTACTACGAGCAGTACTTC.

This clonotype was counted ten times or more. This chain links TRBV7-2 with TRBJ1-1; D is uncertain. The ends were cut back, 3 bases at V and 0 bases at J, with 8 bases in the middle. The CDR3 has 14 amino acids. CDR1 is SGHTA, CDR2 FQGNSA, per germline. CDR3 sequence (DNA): TGTGCCAGCAGCTTTGGGAATATGAACACTGAAGCTTTCTTT. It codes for CASSFGNMNTEAFF.

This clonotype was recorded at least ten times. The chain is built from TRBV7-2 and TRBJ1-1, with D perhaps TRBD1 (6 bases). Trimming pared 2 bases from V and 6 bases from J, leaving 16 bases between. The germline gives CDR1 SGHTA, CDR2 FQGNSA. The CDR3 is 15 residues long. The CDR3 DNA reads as TGTGCCAGCAGCTTAATAATACAGGGTATGGCTGAAGCTTTCTTT. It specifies CASSLIIQGMAEAFF.

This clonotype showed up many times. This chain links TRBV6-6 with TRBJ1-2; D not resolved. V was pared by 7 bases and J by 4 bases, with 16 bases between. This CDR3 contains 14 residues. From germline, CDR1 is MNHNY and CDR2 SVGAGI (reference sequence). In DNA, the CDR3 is TGTGCCAGCACCGAGATTTCCAAGGGCTATGGCTACACCTTC. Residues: CASTEISKGYGYTF.

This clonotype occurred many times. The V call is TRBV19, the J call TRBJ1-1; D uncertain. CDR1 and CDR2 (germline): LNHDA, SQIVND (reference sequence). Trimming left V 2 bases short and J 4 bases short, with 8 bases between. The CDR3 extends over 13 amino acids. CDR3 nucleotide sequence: TGTGCCAGTAGTATATCGGGCCCCACTGAAGCTTTCTTT. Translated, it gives CASSISGPTEAFF.

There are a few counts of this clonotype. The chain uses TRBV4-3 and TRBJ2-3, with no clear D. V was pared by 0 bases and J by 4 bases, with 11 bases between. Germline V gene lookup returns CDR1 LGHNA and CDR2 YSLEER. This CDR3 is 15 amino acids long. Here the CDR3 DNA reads TGCGCCAGCAGCCAAGACAGGTCCCGAGCAGATACGCAGTATTTT. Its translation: CASSQDRSRADTQYF.

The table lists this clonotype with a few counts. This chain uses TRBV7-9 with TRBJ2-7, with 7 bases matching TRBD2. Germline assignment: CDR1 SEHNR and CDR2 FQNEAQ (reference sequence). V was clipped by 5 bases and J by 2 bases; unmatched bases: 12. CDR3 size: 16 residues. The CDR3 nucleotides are TGTGCCAGCAGCCCAAAGTCGGGGGGTTTCACCTACGAGCAGTACTTC. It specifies CASSPKSGGFTYEQYF.

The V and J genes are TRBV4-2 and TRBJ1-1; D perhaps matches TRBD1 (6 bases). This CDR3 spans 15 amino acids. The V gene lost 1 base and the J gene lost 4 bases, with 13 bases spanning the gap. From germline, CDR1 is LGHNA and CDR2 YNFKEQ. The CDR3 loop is CASSQAPGAGTEAFF. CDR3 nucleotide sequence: TGTGCCAGCAGCCAAGCTCCAGGGGCGGGCACTGAAGCTTTCTTT.

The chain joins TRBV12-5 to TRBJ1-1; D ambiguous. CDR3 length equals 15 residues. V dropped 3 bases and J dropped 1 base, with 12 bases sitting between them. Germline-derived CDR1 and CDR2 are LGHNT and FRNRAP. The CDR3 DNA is TGTGCTAGTGGTTTTGGCTTCGGAGCGAACACTGAAGCTTTCTTT. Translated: CASGFGFGANTEAFF.

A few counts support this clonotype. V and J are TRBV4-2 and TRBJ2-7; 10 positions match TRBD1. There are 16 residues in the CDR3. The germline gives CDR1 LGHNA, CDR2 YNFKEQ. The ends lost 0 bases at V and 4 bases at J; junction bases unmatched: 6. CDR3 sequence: CASSQERTGGGYEQYF. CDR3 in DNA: TGTGCCAGCAGCCAAGAACGGACAGGGGGTGGGTACGAGCAGTACTTC.